This paragraph covers one T cell receptor (beta chain) sequence. The source of the sample is a study of blood T cell repertoires in COVID-19. About the research overall: COVID-19 samples collected from the United States, Italy and Spain covered acute and convalescent phases. PBMCs, B-cell-depleted T cells, or T cells provided the cDNA or gDNA that made up the material.

Original handling: By means of reference gene primer amplification, nucleated cell counts were estimated. The repertoire was sequenced with immunoSEQ multiplex PCR; TCRdb's copy has only in-frame clones and lacks some. The DNA gave D and trimming, while V, J and clone size come from that table. The table records approximately 270,000 clones, about four fifths of them present only once. This TCR was sampled from a person aged 70 to 85 with COVID-19, enrolled during active disease. The source material was peripheral blood.

Written as DNA, the CDR3 is TGTGCCAGCAGACCTCGAGGGAGGGGGGGATACAATGAGCAGTTCTTC. It specifies CASRPRGRGGYNEQFF. The V and J genes are TRBV28 and TRBJ2-1, with a weak D call TRBD2 (7 bases). CDR1 and CDR2 from the germline V gene are MDHEN and SYDVKM. Trimming took 6 bases from V and 4 from J, leaving 19 bases between them. The CDR3 has 16 residues.